A selection of T cell receptor beta chains follows, all from one sample in a study of technical replicates of blood from a handful of donors. Some clones are missing from TCRdb's copy, which holds only in-frame ones; the method was immunoSEQ multiplex PCR. The sample includes about 8,700 clones, 90% to 95% of them seen just once. The sequenced sample consisted of PBMCs. The receptor source for this set is a human donor in good health. CDR3s include the opening cysteine and the closing phenylalanine or tryptophan. The order of the fields is CDR3 DNA, CDR3 protein, D gene, V gene, J gene, clone size. D genes are given only for firm matches. Clone size is shown for a subset of rows, as once, few, many or a class of expanded clone.

cdr3_nt: TGTGCCAGTAGTTCCGGGGGGGTGAGCACTGAAGCTTTCTTT
cdr3_aa: CASSSGGVSTEAFF
d_call: NA
v_call: TRBV19
j_call: TRBJ1-1
clone_size: NA

cdr3_nt: TGTGCCAGTAGTTATCAAACAGGGGAGTACGAGCAGTACTTC
cdr3_aa: CASSYQTGEYEQYF
d_call: TRBD1
v_call: TRBV19
j_call: TRBJ2-7
clone_size: NA

cdr3_nt: TGTGCCTGGAGTTCTATGGGAGGTCAGCCCCAGCATTTT
cdr3_aa: CAWSSMGGQPQHF
d_call: NA
v_call: TRBV30
j_call: TRBJ1-5
clone_size: NA

cdr3_nt: TGCGCCCGAAGGACCCGAAAGGGGAATGGCAATCAGCCCCAGCATTTT
cdr3_aa: CARRTRKGNGNQPQHF
d_call: NA
v_call: TRBV10-1
j_call: TRBJ1-5
clone_size: NA

cdr3_nt: TGTGCCACCAGCAGAGGGGGACAGGGGGCTGAAGAGCAGTACTTC
cdr3_aa: CATSRGGQGAEEQYF
d_call: TRBD1
v_call: TRBV15
j_call: TRBJ2-7
clone_size: NA

cdr3_nt: TGTGCCAGCAGGTCTTTTGGAGCGGGGTACAATGAGCAGTTCTTC
cdr3_aa: CASRSFGAGYNEQFF
d_call: TRBD2
v_call: TRBV2
j_call: TRBJ2-1
clone_size: NA

cdr3_nt: TGTGCCAGCAGCATGACTAGCGGGAGTTACAATGAGCAGTTCTTC
cdr3_aa: CASSMTSGSYNEQFF
d_call: TRBD2
v_call: TRBV28
j_call: TRBJ2-1
clone_size: once

cdr3_nt: TGTGCCAGCAGTCCCCTGACAGGGGGGGAGACCCAGTACTTC
cdr3_aa: CASSPLTGGETQYF
d_call: TRBD1
v_call: TRBV28
j_call: TRBJ2-5
clone_size: NA

cdr3_nt: TGTGCCAGCAGACAGGGTGTCAACGGGGAGCTGTTTTTT
cdr3_aa: CASRQGVNGELFF
d_call: NA
v_call: TRBV5-4
j_call: TRBJ2-2
clone_size: once

cdr3_nt: TGTGCCAGCAGTTCCTCCTTCTGGTTGGGACAGGGGGTTCCCGACGAGCAGTACTTC
cdr3_aa: CASSSSFWLGQGVPDEQYF
d_call: TRBD1
v_call: TRBV28
j_call: TRBJ2-7
clone_size: NA